What follows describes a single TCR beta chain. The antigen remains undetermined. The data originate from a study of shared clonotypes between healthy human individuals. Study outcomes and limitations: Some clonotypes were shared by all four sorted-subset donors, while others were not shared. The non-shared ones had lower generation probabilities than the shared ones. Represented diversity, genetic and exposure-history alike, was limited by few donors. Four donors shared 4.5% to 6.5% of their naive CD4 clonotypes.

This CDR3 comprises 15 residues. Germline CDR1 and CDR2: SGHRS and YFSETQ. The trim removed 3 bases at V and 12 bases at J, leaving 15 bases unmatched. Measured with immunoSEQ multiplex PCR; TCRdb has only the in-frame clones, and not every one. The table has about 230,000 clones, over 50% seen once; the top ten hold roughly 11%. Researchers partitioned CD4+ cells into CD45RA+ naive and CD45RA-negative memory subsets. The sample consisted of memory CD4+ T cells sorted from blood. Subset specified: CD45RA-negative fraction. J is TRBJ2-3 and V is TRBV5-1, with 8 bases lining up with TRBD2. The TCR originated in a man aged 25-45 years in good health. The CDR3 protein is CASSWGSGTVPSQYF. The CDR3, as DNA: TGCGCCAGCAGCTGGGGTAGCGGGACTGTCCCATCACAGTATTTT. Based on the CDR3 plus reference TRBV5-1 and TRBJ2-3, the full variable domain is KAGVTQTPRYLIKTRGQQVTLSCSPISGHRSVSWYQQTPGQGLQFLFEYFSETQRNKGNFPGRFSGRQFSNSRSEMNVSTLELGDSALYLCASSWGSGTVPSQYFGPGTRLTVL.